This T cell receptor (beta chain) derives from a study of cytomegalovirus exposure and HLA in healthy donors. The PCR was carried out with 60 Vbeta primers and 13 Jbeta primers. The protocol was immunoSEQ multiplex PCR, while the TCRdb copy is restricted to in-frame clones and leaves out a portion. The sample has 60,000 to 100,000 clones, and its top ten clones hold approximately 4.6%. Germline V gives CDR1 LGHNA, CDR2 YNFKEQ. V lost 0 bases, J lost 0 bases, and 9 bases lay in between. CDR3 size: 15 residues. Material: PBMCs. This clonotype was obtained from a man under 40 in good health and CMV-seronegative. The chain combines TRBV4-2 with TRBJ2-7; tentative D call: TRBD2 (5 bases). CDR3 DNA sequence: TGTGCCAGCAGCCAAGATGAGGGTTCCTCCTACGAGCAGTACTTC. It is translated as CASSQDEGSSYEQYF.